The rows below give T cell receptor beta chains drawn from one sample of a study of blood T cell repertoires in COVID-19. Generated by immunoSEQ multiplex PCR, the TCRdb table keeps only in-frame clones and is missing some. Of 200,000 to 250,000 clones detected, roughly 80% appear once; the ten largest clones hold over 6%. The specimen sequenced was peripheral blood. The receptor source for this set is a woman older than 75 with COVID-19, enrolled during active disease. Both conserved end residues are part of each CDR3. A D gene is named only where the DNA matches it firmly. Size values are once, few and many counts, or a class for expanded clones, and some rows have none.

NA	TRBV5-4	TRBJ2-7	TRBD1	TGTGCCAGCAGCTTAGGCGGACAGGGGTCCTACGAGCAGTACTTC	CASSLGGQGSYEQYF
once	TRBV5-4	TRBJ1-6	TRBD1	TGTGCCAGCACCCCGGGACAGACCTATAATTCACCCCTCCACTTT	CASTPGQTYNSPLHF
NA	TRBV5-6	TRBJ1-1	NA	TGTGCCAGCAGCTTGGGTAGGGGGACTGAAGCTTTCTTT	CASSLGRGTEAFF
NA	TRBV6-1	TRBJ1-1	NA	TGTGCCAGCAGCCAAACAGGGAGTCGCACTGAAGCTTTCTTT	CASSQTGSRTEAFF
NA	TRBV5-1	TRBJ2-1	TRBD1	TGCGCCAGCAGCTTGACAGGGGGCGACAATGAGCAGTTCTTC	CASSLTGGDNEQFF
NA	TRBV7-9	TRBJ2-1	TRBD1	TGTGCCAGCTCTCCGGGACAGACCTACAATGAGCAGTTCTTC	CASSPGQTYNEQFF
NA	TRBV11-2	TRBJ2-7	NA	TGTGCCAGCAGCCCCGCCTACGAGCAGTACTTC	CASSPAYEQYF
NA	TRBV5-6	TRBJ2-3	NA	TGTGCCAGCAGCCCCCGGAGGCTAGCGAATACAGATACGCAGTATTTT	CASSPRRLANTDTQYF
NA	TRBV18	TRBJ1-2	TRBD1	TGTGCCAGCTCAACCGGGACAGGAGTGTATGGCTACACCTTC	CASSTGTGVYGYTF
NA	TRBV9	TRBJ1-1	TRBD1	TGTGCCAGCAGCGAAAGACAGGGCGCTACGACGGGGACTGAAGCTTTCTTT	CASSERQGATTGTEAFF
NA	TRBV7-3	TRBJ2-1	NA	TGTGCCAGCAGTAGCTCGGGCTACAATGAGCAGTTCTTC	CASSSSGYNEQFF
few	TRBV19	TRBJ1-2	TRBD1	TGTGCCAGTACCGGGACAGAAGGCGGCTACACCTTC	CASTGTEGGYTF
NA	TRBV5-1	TRBJ1-6	NA	TGCGCCAGCAGCTTGGAGTCCTTCTCAGGGAATTCACCCCTCCACTTT	CASSLESFSGNSPLHF
NA	TRBV29-1	TRBJ1-1	TRBD1	TGCAGCGTTGAAGAGACAGGGTGGAGCGGTACTGAAGCTTTCTTT	CSVEETGWSGTEAFF
NA	TRBV7-8	TRBJ2-5	NA	TGTGCCAGCAGCCAGGGCGGGCTGGCGGGGACCCAGTACTTC	CASSQGGLAGTQYF
once	TRBV3-1/TRBV3-2	TRBJ1-5	TRBD1	TGTGCCAGCAGCGACTCAGGGGGCTTCAATCAGCCCCAGCATTTT	CASSDSGGFNQPQHF
NA	TRBV5-1	TRBJ2-5	TRBD1	TGCGCCAGCAGTGGGACAGTTAAAGAGACCCAGTACTTC	CASSGTVKETQYF
NA	TRBV19	TRBJ1-6	NA	TGTGCCAGTAGTACCGTGGGGCCTAATTCACCCCTCCACTTT	CASSTVGPNSPLHF